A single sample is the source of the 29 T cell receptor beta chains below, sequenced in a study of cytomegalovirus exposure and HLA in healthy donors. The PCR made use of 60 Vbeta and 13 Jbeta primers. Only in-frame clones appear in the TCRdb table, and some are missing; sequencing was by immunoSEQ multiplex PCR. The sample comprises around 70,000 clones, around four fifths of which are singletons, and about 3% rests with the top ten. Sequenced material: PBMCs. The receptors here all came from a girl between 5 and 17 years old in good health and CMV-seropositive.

In nucleotides, the CDR3 is TGTGCCAGCAGTTACTCGGGGGTGGGAGGAGGCTACGAGCAGTACTTC. Its translation is CASSYSGVGGGYEQYF. The V and J genes are TRBV6-5 and TRBJ2-7, with D possibly being TRBD2 (6 bases). Trimming cost V 0 bases and J 3 bases, with 15 bases left between them. The germline gives CDR1 MNHEY, CDR2 SVGAGI. The CDR3 is made up of 16 amino acids.

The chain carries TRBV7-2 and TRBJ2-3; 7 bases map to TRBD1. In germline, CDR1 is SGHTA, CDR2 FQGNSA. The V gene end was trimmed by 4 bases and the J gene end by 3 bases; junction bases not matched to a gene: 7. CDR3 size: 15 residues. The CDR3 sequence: CASSSLQGSTDTQYF. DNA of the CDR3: TGTGCCAGCAGCTCATTACAGGGGTCGACAGATACGCAGTATTTT.

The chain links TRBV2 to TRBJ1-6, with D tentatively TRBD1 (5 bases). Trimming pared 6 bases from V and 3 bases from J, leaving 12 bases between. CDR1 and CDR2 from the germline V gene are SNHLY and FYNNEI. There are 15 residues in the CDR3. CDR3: CASRAGLRYNSPLHF. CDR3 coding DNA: TGTGCCAGCAGGGCGGGACTCCGCTATAATTCACCCCTCCACTTT.

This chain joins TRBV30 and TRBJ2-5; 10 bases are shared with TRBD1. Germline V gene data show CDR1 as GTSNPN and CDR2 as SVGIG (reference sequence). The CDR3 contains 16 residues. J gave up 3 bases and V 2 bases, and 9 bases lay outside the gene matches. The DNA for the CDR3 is TGTGCCTGGAGTAACCCGGACAGGGGGAGAGAAGAGACCCAGTACTTC. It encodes CAWSNPDRGREETQYF.

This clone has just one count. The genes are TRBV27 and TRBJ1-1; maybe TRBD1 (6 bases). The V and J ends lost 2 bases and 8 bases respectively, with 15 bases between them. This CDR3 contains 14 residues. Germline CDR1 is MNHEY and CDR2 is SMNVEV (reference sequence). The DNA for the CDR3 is TGTGCCAGCAGTTTAGATTTTGGGCAGGGGGAAGCTTTCTTT. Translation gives CASSLDFGQGEAFF.

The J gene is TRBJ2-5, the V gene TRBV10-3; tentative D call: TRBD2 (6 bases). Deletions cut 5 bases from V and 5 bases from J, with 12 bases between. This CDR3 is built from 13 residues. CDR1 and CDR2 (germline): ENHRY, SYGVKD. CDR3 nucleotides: TGTGCCATCAGTACGACTAGTCGGGAGACCCAGTACTTC. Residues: CAISTTSRETQYF.

The CDR3 protein is CAWSARNLRNYGYTF. CDR3 DNA: TGTGCCTGGAGTGCCCGTAACCTGAGGAACTATGGCTACACCTTC. This chain joins TRBV30 and TRBJ1-2; D is undetermined. CDR3 length equals 15 residues. In germline, CDR1 is GTSNPN, CDR2 SVGIG (reference sequence). The V end lost 1 base, the J end lost 2 bases, and 14 bases lay between the germline ends.

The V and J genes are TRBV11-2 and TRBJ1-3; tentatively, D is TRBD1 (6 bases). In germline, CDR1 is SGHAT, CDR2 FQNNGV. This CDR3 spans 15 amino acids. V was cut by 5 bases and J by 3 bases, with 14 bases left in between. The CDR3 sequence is CASSRLGQIGNTIYF. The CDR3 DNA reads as TGTGCCAGCAGCCGACTCGGACAGATTGGAAACACCATATATTTT.

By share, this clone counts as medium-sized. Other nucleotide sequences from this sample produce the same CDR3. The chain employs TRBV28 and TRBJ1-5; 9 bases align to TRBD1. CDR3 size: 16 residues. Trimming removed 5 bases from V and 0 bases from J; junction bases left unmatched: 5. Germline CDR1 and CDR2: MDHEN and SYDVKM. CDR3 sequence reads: CASSPPGQGSNQPQHF. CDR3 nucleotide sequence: TGTGCCAGCAGTCCCCCGGGACAGGGTAGCAATCAGCCCCAGCATTTT.

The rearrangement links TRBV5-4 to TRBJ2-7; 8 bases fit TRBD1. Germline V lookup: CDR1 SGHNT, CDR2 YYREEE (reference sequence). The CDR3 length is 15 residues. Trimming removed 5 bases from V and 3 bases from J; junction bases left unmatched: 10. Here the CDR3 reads CASRKAGTGVYEQYF. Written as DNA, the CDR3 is TGTGCCAGCAGGAAAGCCGGGACAGGAGTCTACGAGCAGTACTTC.

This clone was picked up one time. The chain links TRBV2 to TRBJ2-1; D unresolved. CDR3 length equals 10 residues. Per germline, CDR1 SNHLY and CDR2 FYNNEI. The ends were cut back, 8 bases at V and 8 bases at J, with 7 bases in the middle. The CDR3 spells CASSRYEQFF. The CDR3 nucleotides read TGTGCCAGCTCCCGTTATGAGCAGTTCTTC.

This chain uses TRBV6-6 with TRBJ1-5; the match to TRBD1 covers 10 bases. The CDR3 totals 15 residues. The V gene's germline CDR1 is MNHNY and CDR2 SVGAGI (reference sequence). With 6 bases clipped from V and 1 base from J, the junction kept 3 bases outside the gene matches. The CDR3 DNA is TGTGCCAGCAGGTCGGACAGGGGGAGCAATCAGCCCCAGCATTTT. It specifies CASRSDRGSNQPQHF.

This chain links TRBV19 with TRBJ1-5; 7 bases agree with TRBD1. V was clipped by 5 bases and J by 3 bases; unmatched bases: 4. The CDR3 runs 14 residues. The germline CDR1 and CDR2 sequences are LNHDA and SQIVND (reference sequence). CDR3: CASSGGTDNQPQHF. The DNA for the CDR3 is TGTGCCAGTAGTGGGGGGACAGACAATCAGCCCCAGCATTTT.

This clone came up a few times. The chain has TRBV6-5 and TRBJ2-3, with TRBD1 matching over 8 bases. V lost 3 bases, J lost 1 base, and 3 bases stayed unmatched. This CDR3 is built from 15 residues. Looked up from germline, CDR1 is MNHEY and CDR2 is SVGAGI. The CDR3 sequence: CASSYPGQGTDTQYF. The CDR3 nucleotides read TGTGCCAGCAGTTATCCGGGACAGGGCACAGATACGCAGTATTTT.

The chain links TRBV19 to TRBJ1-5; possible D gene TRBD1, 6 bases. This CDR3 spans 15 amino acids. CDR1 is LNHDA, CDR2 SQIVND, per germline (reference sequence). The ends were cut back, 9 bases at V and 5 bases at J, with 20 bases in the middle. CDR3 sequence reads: CASRQALVSYQPQHF. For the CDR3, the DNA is TGTGCCAGCAGACAGGCCCTGGTGTCTTATCAGCCCCAGCATTTT.

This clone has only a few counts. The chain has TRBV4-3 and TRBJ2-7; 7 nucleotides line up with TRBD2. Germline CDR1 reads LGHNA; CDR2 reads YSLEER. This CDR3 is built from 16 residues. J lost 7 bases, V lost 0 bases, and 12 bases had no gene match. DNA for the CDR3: TGCGCCAGCAGCCAAGATATCCTAGCGGAGAGTGTAGAGCAGTACTTC. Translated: CASSQDILAESVEQYF.

CDR3 in DNA: TGTGCCAGCAGCCCCGGACTAGCGGGAGGGAGGGAGACCCAGTACTTC. Translated: CASSPGLAGGRETQYF. This chain connects TRBV9 to TRBJ2-5; the match to TRBD2 covers 15 bases. The CDR3 totals 16 residues. Unmatched junction bases numbered 6, after V lost 4 bases and J lost 5 bases. Germline V lookup: CDR1 SGDLS, CDR2 YYNGEE.

The CDR3 reads CSVEKEFAGEAFF. The CDR3 DNA is TGCAGCGTTGAAAAAGAATTTGCAGGTGAAGCTTTCTTT. V and J are TRBV29-1 and TRBJ1-1; D ambiguous. Germline values: CDR1 SQVTM, CDR2 ANQGSEA. V lost 2 bases and J 7 bases, leaving 14 bases between the germline ends. There are 13 residues in the CDR3.

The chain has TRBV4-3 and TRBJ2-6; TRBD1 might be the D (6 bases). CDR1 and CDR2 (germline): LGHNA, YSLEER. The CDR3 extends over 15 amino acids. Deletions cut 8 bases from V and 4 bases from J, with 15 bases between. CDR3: CASGTYLPGANVLTF. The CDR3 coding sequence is TGCGCCAGCGGGACATACCTTCCAGGGGCCAACGTCCTGACTTTC.

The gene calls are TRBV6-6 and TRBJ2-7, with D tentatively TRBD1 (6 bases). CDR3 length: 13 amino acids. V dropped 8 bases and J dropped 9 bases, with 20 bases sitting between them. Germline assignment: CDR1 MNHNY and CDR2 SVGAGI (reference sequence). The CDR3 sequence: CASRDTLVVLQYF. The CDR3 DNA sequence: TGTGCCAGCCGGGACACCCTGGTAGTTTTGCAGTACTTC.

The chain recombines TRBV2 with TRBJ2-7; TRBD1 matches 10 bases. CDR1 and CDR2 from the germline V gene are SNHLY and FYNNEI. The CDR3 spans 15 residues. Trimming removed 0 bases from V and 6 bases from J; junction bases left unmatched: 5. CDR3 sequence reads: CASSEAGRTGGEQYF. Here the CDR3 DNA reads TGTGCCAGCAGTGAAGCCGGGAGGACAGGGGGCGAGCAGTACTTC.

CDR3 sequence reads: CSVDLRTMGRNEQFF. The CDR3 DNA reads TGCAGCGTTGACCTTAGGACTATGGGCCGAAATGAGCAGTTCTTC. J is TRBJ2-1 and V is TRBV29-1; TRBD2 might be the D (6 bases). This CDR3 region has 15 residues. Per the germline V gene, CDR1 is SQVTM and CDR2 is ANQGSEA. V lost 3 bases and J 7 bases, leaving 19 bases between the germline ends.

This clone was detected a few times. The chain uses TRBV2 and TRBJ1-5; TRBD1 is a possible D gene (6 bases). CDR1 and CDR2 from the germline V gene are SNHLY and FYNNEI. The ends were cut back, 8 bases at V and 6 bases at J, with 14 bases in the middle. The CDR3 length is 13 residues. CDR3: CASVGQLGQPQHF. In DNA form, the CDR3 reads TGTGCCAGCGTAGGACAGCTCGGTCAGCCCCAGCATTTT.

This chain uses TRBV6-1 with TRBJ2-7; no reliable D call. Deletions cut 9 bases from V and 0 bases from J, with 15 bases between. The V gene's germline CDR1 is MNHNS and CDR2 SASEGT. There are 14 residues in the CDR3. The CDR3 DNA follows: TGTGCCAGTCGAACCTATCAAAGCTCCTACGAGCAGTACTTC. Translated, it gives CASRTYQSSYEQYF.

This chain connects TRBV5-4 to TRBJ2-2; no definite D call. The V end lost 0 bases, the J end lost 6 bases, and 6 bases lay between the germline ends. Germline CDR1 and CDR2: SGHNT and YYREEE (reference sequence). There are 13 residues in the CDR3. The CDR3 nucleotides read TGTGCCAGCAGCTTGGTTTCGGCCGGGGAGCTGTTTTTT. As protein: CASSLVSAGELFF.

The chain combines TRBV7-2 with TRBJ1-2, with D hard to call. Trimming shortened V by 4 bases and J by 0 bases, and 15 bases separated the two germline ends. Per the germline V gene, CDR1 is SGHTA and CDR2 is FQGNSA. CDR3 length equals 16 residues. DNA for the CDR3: TGTGCCAGCAGCTCTTATCCTACTACTACTAACTATGGCTACACCTTC. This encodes CASSSYPTTTNYGYTF.

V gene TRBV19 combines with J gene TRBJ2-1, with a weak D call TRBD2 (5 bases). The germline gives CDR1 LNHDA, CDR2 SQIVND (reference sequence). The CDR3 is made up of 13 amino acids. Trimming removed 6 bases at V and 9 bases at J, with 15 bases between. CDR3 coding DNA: TGTGCCAGTAGATCCGGACTGCTCGGTGAGCAGTTCTTC. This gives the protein CASRSGLLGEQFF.

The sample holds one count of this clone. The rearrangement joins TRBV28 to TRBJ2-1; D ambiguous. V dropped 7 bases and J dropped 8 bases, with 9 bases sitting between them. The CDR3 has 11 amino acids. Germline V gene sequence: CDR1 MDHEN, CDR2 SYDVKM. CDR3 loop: CASKATDEQFF. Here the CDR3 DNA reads TGTGCCAGCAAAGCTACGGATGAGCAGTTCTTC.

The DNA for the CDR3 is TGCAGCGTTGGGGGGGACAGTATCTACGAGCAGTACTTC. Protein: CSVGGDSIYEQYF. The chain is built from TRBV29-1 and TRBJ2-7; a possible D gene is TRBD1 (7 bases). Germline values: CDR1 SQVTM, CDR2 ANQGSEA. With 4 bases removed from V and 3 bases from J, the gap between germline ends came to 13 bases. CDR3 length: 13 amino acids.